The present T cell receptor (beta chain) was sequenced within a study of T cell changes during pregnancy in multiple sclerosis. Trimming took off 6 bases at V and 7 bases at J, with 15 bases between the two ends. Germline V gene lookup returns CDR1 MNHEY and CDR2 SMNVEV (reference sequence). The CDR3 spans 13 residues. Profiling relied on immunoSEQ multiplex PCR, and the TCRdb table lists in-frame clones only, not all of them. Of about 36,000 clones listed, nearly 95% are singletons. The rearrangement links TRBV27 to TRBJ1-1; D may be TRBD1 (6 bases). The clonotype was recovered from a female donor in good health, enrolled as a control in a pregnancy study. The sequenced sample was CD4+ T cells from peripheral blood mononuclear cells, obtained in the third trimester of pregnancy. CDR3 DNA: TGTGCCAGCAGGCGGACAGAATATGATGAAGCTTTCTTT. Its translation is CASRRTEYDEAFF.